These T cell receptor beta chains were read from a single sample in a study of T-cell reconstitution after alpha-beta-depleted transplantation in children. TCRdb fed the PCR reads into MiXCR, producing one record per CDR3 protein. This sample yields about 610,000 distinct CDR3 sequences, of which 10% are seen a single time; about 4% belongs to the top ten. The starting material was PBMCs from the stem cell graft donor, obtained from the stem cell graft. The origin of the receptors is a human donor who donated a stem cell graft to a child with acute myeloid leukemia. CDR3s include the opening cysteine and the closing phenylalanine or tryptophan. A D gene is named only where the DNA matches it firmly. Where a row states a size, it is once, few, many or the class of an expanded clone; other rows omit it.

d_call j_call clone_size v_call cdr3_nt cdr3_aa
TRBD2 TRBJ2-7 . TRBV20-1 TGCAGTGCTAGGGCCCGACTAGCGGGAGCATACGAGCAGTACTTC CSARARLAGAYEQYF
. TRBJ2-1 . TRBV5-1 TGCGCCAGCAGCTTACGCGCGGGAAGTTCTGTTGAGCAGTTCTTC CASSLRAGSSVEQFF
. TRBJ1-6 many TRBV9 TGTGCCAGCAGCGTAGAGGGTGCCGGAATTCCCCTCCACTTT CASSVEGAGIPLHF
TRBD2 TRBJ2-2 many TRBV5-1 TGCGCCAGCAGCGAGACTAGCGGGAACACCGGGGAGCTGTTTTTT CASSETSGNTGELFF
TRBD2 TRBJ2-7 few TRBV5-4 TGTGCCAGCAACCTGGGACTAGGTGGTGAGCAGTACTTC CASNLGLGGEQYF
. TRBJ2-7 many TRBV28 TGTGCCAGCAGATCCCCTGCGGGATGGGCCTTGGAGTACTTC CASRSPAGWALEYF
. TRBJ2-3 . TRBV6-5 TGTGCCAGCAGTTACTCGAATTTCGATACGCAGTATTTT CASSYSNFDTQYF
. TRBJ2-7 many TRBV5-1 TGCGCCAGCAGCTCCTACTCCTACGAGCAGTACTTC CASSSYSYEQYF
. TRBJ2-3 . TRBV4-2 TGTGCCAGCAGCCAGGGACCGCGGGATACGCAGTATTTT CASSQGPRDTQYF
. TRBJ1-1 few TRBV29-1 TGCAGCGCTTCAGGGCCGGGGAACACTGAAGCTTTCTTT CSASGPGNTEAFF
. TRBJ2-2 few TRBV5-1 TGCGCCAGCAGGGCGGGACTGACGAGAACCGGGGAGCTGTTTTTT CASRAGLTRTGELFF
. TRBJ2-1 . TRBV6-4 TGTACCAGCAGTTTACTTCAAGGGATCGGGATAGTGGGTGGTAATGAGCAGTTCTTC CTSSLLQGIGIVGGNEQFF
TRBD2 TRBJ2-3 many TRBV29-1 TGCAGCGTTGAAGGCATAGCGGGAGAGAACACAGATACGCAGTATTTT CSVEGIAGENTDTQYF
. TRBJ1-2 many TRBV29-1 TGCAGCGTGGGGTTGGGGGAGAGGAACTATGGCTACACCTTC CSVGLGERNYGYTF
TRBD2 TRBJ2-1 many TRBV5-1 TGCGCCAGCAGCTTACCCTCATCCGGGACTAGCGGCTACAATGAGCAGTTCTTC CASSLPSSGTSGYNEQFF
TRBD1 TRBJ1-1 . TRBV7-9 TGTGCCAGCAGCTTCGGGACAGCGGATGAAGCTTTCTTT CASSFGTADEAFF
. TRBJ2-7 . TRBV18 TGTGCCAGCTCACCCATCCCCGAGGATGGCGAGCAGTACTTC CASSPIPEDGEQYF
TRBD2 TRBJ2-1 many TRBV7-8 TGTGCCAGCAGCTCTCAAAGGACTAGCGGGGGCTCCTACAATGAGCAGTTCTTC CASSSQRTSGGSYNEQFF
TRBD2 TRBJ2-1 many TRBV27 TGTGCCAGCATGGGGGGGGTAGTCTACAATGAGCAGTTCTTC CASMGGVVYNEQFF
TRBD2 TRBJ2-1 many TRBV9 TGTGCCAGCAGCTCCAATTGGGGGGGGAATGAGCAGTTCTTC CASSSNWGGNEQFF
. TRBJ2-7 . TRBV29-1 TGCAGCGTTGATGACGGGAGCTCCTACGAGCAGTACTTC CSVDDGSSYEQYF
. TRBJ1-1 few TRBV11-3 TGTGCCAGCAGCTTAGAAGATAAGGGCGCGAGCACTGAAGCTTTCTTT CASSLEDKGASTEAFF
TRBD2 TRBJ2-2 few TRBV30 TGTGCCTGGAGTGTAACGAGCGGGAGATGGGGCGGGGAGCTGTTTTTT CAWSVTSGRWGGELFF
. TRBJ2-1 few TRBV10-3 TGTGCCATCAGTGAGGGCTACAATGAGCAGTTCTTC CAISEGYNEQFF
. TRBJ2-7 . TRBV7-2 TGTGCCAGCAGCCGGGCAGGGGGGATGAGCTCCTACGAGCAGTACTTC CASSRAGGMSSYEQYF
TRBD1 TRBJ1-1 many TRBV20-1 TGCAGTGCTAGAGATGCGAACAGGGGGGACAGCACTGAAGCTTTCTTT CSARDANRGDSTEAFF
. TRBJ2-2 . TRBV5-1 TGCGCCAGCAGCTTGGGGACGGACACCGGGGAGCTGTTTTTT CASSLGTDTGELFF
TRBD1 TRBJ2-2 few TRBV5-1 TGCGCCAGCAGCGAAGGGTCAGGGGGACGGGAGCTGTTTTTT CASSEGSGGRELFF
. TRBJ2-5 many TRBV6-1 TGTGCCAGCATAACCGGGACATTAGATCAAGAGACCCAGTACTTC CASITGTLDQETQYF
. TRBJ1-4 few TRBV2 TGTGCCAGCAGTGAAGGGCCGGGTGGCGAAAAACTGTTTTTT CASSEGPGGEKLFF
. TRBJ2-1 many TRBV28 TGTGCCAGCAGTTTATATCGCGGGGCCAGCGGCCGGAATGAGCAGTTCTTC CASSLYRGASGRNEQFF
. TRBJ2-3 few TRBV29-1 TGCAGCGTTGTATCTCCGGCAGGGGGCACAGATACGCAGTATTTT CSVVSPAGGTDTQYF
TRBD1 TRBJ1-2 . TRBV28 TGTGCCAGCAGTTCCGACAGGGGGAGGATCTATGGCTACACCTTC CASSSDRGRIYGYTF
. TRBJ2-1 many TRBV7-9 TGTGCCAGCAGCTTACTCCTGGGAGCCCGGGGCAATGAGCAGTTCTTC CASSLLLGARGNEQFF
. TRBJ2-5 . TRBV14 TGTGCCAGCAGCCAGTTGGGACCGTTGCAAGAGACCCAGTACTTC CASSQLGPLQETQYF
. TRBJ1-5 many TRBV4-2 TGTGCCAGCAGCCAAGATCTGGCAGGGCTCCAGCATTTT CASSQDLAGLQHF
TRBD2 TRBJ2-7 many TRBV25-1 TGTGCCAGCAGTGAGAAGAGGACTAGCGGCTACGAGCAGTACTTC CASSEKRTSGYEQYF
. TRBJ2-3 few TRBV2 TGTGCCAGCAGTCCACACCCCGGACTGAACACGCAGTATTTT CASSPHPGLNTQYF
. TRBJ2-5 many TRBV15 TGTGCCACCAGCAGAGATACCGAGACCCAGTACTTC CATSRDTETQYF
. TRBJ1-2 many TRBV6-4 TGTGCCAGCAGGGAGGAACAGGTGCTAAACTATGTCTACACCTTC CASREEQVLNYVYTF
TRBD2 TRBJ2-1 few TRBV20-1 TGCAGTGCTAGAGATCAAAGCGGGAGGGCCCAACAGTTCTTC CSARDQSGRAQQFF
. TRBJ2-3 . TRBV7-6 TGTGCCAGCAGCATATTGTCTTTGGGCACAGATACGCAGTATTTT CASSILSLGTDTQYF
. TRBJ2-1 few TRBV6-2/TRBV6-3 TGTGCCAGCAGCCTCCGAGGCGGGAACTTCTACAATGAGCAGTTCTTC CASSLRGGNFYNEQFF
TRBD2 TRBJ2-5 . TRBV20-1 TGCTGTGCTAGAGCCGCCGGGACTAGTCCCTGGGAGACCCAGTACTTC CCARAAGTSPWETQYF
. TRBJ1-2 many TRBV25-1 TGTGCCAGCACGCTGGGCGATTTATCTGGCTACACCTTC CASTLGDLSGYTF
TRBD2 TRBJ2-3 few TRBV7-6 TGTGCCAGCAGCTTAGGACGACTAGCGGCGGGGGCGGCAGATACGCAGTATTTT CASSLGRLAAGAADTQYF
. TRBJ2-1 . TRBV7-9 TGTGCCAGCAGCTTAGCACCAGGGGAGCATCTCGGGCAGTTCTTC CASSLAPGEHLGQFF
TRBD1 TRBJ2-1 . TRBV6-2/TRBV6-3 TGTGCCAGCAGTTGGACCGGGACAGGATCTGCTGAGCAGTTCTTC CASSWTGTGSAEQFF
. TRBJ1-5 few TRBV30 TGTGCCTGGAGTCCGGGACACAACAATCAGCCCCAGCATTTT CAWSPGHNNQPQHF
. TRBJ2-7 many TRBV4-3 TGCGCCAGCAGCCAAGTTCTAGGGGCTTCCTACGAGCAGTACTTC CASSQVLGASYEQYF
. TRBJ2-3 . TRBV7-2 TGTGCCAGCAGCTTAGGGGGGGATTGGGCGCAGTATTTT CASSLGGDWAQYF
. TRBJ1-1 many TRBV3-1 TGTGCCAGCAGCCTGAAACTGAACACTGAAGCTTTCTTT CASSLKLNTEAFF